What follows is one T cell receptor (beta chain) and its context. These data originate in a study of shared clonotypes between healthy human individuals. Study information: Per-donor plates numbered three CD4 naive, three CD4 memory, two CD8 naive and one CD8 memory.

Trimming cost V 4 bases and J 7 bases, with 20 bases left between them. The CDR3 length is 16 residues. Germline V gene sequence: CDR1 SGHDN, CDR2 FVKESK. CD8 memory cells included CD45RO+ cells plus CCR7-negative CD45RA+ TemRA cells. Per the authors' pipeline: Junction-only immunoSEQ data arrived without quality scores, meaning filtering differed. Data came from immunoSEQ multiplex PCR; TCRdb stores just in-frame clones and leaves some out. V and J calls and clone size are copied from that table; D and trimming were computed from the DNA. The repertoire consists of around 690,000 clones, with about 92% occurring once and the leading ten covering about 33%.

The sequence derives from a young man in good health. Some clones in this sample may be carry-over from other donors' samples. The sample consisted of memory CD8+ T cells from PBMCs. Subset denoted: CD45RO+ cells pooled with CCR7-negative TemRA cells. The chain combines TRBV14 with TRBJ2-1; D tentatively fits TRBD1 or TRBD2 (5 bases each). The chain's CDR3 is CASSPAGKGPLNEQFF. The CDR3 bases are TGTGCCAGCAGCCCCGCCGGAAAGGGACCTCTGAATGAGCAGTTCTTC.